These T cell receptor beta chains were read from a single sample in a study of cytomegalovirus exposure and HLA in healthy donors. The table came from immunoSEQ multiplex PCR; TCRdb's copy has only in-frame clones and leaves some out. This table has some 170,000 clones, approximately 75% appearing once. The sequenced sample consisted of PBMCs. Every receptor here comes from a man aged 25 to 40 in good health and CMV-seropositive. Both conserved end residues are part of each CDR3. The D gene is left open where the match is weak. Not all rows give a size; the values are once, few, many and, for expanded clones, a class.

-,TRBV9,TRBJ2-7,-,TGTGCCAGCAGCGGAAGAGAGAGCTCCTACGAGCAGTACTTC,CASSGRESSYEQYF
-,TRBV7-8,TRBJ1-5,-,TGTGCCAGCAGCCGCCCGGGACATAGCAATCAGCCCCAGCATTTT,CASSRPGHSNQPQHF
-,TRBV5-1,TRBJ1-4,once,TGCGCCAGCAGCTTGGAAGCCGGGGGGCAGGTTGAAAAACTGTTTTTT,CASSLEAGGQVEKLFF
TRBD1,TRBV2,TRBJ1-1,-,TGTGCCAGCAGTGCAGGGGGATTAAGAACTGAAGCTTTCTTT,CASSAGGLRTEAFF
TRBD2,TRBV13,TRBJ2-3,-,TGTGCCAGCAGCTTATTCAAGGGGACTAGCGCGTTTACAGATACGCAGTATTTT,CASSLFKGTSAFTDTQYF
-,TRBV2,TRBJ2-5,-,TGTGCCAGCAGCGACCGGCCAGGGGGGGAGACCCAGTACTTC,CASSDRPGGETQYF
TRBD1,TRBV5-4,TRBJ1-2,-,TGTGCCAGCAGCTTACAGGGGGCGCATGGCTACACCTTC,CASSLQGAHGYTF
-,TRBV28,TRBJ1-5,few,TGTGCCAGCACCGTAGCCCCTAATCAGCCCCAGCATTTT,CASTVAPNQPQHF
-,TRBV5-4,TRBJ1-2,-,TGTGCCAGCAGCCCTGGACAGCCGATTGTTGGCTACACCTTC,CASSPGQPIVGYTF
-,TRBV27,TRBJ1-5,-,TGTGCCAGCAGTTTAGGGGGGTTCCAGCCCCAGCATTTT,CASSLGGFQPQHF
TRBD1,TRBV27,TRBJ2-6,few,TGTGCCAGCAGTTCCATTTTGGACAGGGGGCGAGGCGGGGCCAACGTCCTGACTTTC,CASSSILDRGRGGANVLTF
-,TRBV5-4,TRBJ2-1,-,TGTGCCAGCAGCAGGGGTGGGGGGAAGGGGGCTTACAATGAGCAGTTCTTC,CASSRGGGKGAYNEQFF
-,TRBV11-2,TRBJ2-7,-,TGTGCCAGCAGCTTAGCAGGATCCCACGAGCAGTACTTC,CASSLAGSHEQYF
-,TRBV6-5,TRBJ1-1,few,TGTGCCAGCAGTTATCAGATCGCAGGCAACACTGAAGCTTTCTTT,CASSYQIAGNTEAFF
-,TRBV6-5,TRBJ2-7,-,TGTGCCAGTCTTACCCGGACGGGGTCCTACGAGCAGTACTTC,CASLTRTGSYEQYF
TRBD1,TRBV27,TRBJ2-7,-,TGTGCCAGCAGTTTATCCGGGACAGGGGGCGAATACTACGAGCAGTACTTC,CASSLSGTGGEYYEQYF
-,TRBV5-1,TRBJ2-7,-,TGCGCCAGCAGCTTGGTATCAGCGTACGAGCAGTACTTC,CASSLVSAYEQYF
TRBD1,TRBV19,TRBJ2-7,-,TGTGCCAGCCTCCCAAGACAGGGGTTCTACGAGCAGTACTTC,CASLPRQGFYEQYF
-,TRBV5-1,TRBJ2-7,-,TGCGCCAGCAGCCCCGACAGTGTTCCTACGAAGCAGTACTTC,CASSPDSVPTKQYF
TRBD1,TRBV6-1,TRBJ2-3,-,TGTGCCAGCAGTGGACAGGGGTGGACAGATACGCAGTATTTT,CASSGQGWTDTQYF
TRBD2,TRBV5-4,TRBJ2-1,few,TGTGCCAGCAGCGAGACTAGCGTGGGCTACAATGAGCAGTTCTTC,CASSETSVGYNEQFF
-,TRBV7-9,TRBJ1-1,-,TGTGCCAGCAGCGATACAACGAACACTGAAGCTTTCTTT,CASSDTTNTEAFF
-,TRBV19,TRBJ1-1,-,TGTGCCAGTAGTGGCGGATGGCACACTGAAGCTTTCTTT,CASSGGWHTEAFF
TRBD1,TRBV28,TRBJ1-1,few,TGTGCCAGCAGTTTAGACAGGGATAGCACTGAAGCTTTCTTT,CASSLDRDSTEAFF
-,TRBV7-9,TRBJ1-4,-,TGTGCCAGCAGCTTGAAACAGGGCCTTAATGAAAAACTGTTTTTT,CASSLKQGLNEKLFF
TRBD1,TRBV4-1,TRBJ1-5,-,TGCGCCAGCAGCCAAGATGGGGACAGAATCAGGCCCCAGCATTTT,CASSQDGDRIRPQHF
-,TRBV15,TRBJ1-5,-,TGTGCCACCAGCAGAGAAGGACAGTTTAATCAGCCCCAGCATTTT,CATSREGQFNQPQHF
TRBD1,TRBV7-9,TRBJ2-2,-,TGTGCCAGCACCCTCTACAGGGGGGATACCGGGGAGCTGTTTTTT,CASTLYRGDTGELFF
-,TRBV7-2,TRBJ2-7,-,TGTGCCAGCAGCCTATTAGACAGCTCCTACGAGCAGTACTTC,CASSLLDSSYEQYF
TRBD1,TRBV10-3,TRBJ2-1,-,TGTGCCATCAGTCCGGGACAGGGGGCTGGGAATGAGCAGTTCTTC,CAISPGQGAGNEQFF
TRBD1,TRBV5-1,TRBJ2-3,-,TGCGCCAGCAGCAAAACAGGGGGCATGGGAGATACGCAGTATTTT,CASSKTGGMGDTQYF
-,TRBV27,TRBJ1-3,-,TGTGCCAGCAGTTCCCATCCAAGAGGGTATTATGGAAACACCATATATTTT,CASSSHPRGYYGNTIYF
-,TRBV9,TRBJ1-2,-,TGTGCCAGCAGCGTAGTGGACACGGCCTATGGCTACACCTTC,CASSVVDTAYGYTF
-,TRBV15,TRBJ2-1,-,TGTGCCACCAGCAGAGGTAGGGGGTCCTACAATGAGCAGTTCTTC,CATSRGRGSYNEQFF
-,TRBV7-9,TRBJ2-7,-,TGTGCCAGCAGCTTACTGGGACTGGACGAGCAGTACTTC,CASSLLGLDEQYF
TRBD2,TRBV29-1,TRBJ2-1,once,TGCAGCGTTGAGTCCAGCGGGGGTAATGAGCAGTTCTTC,CSVESSGGNEQFF
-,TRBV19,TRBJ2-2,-,TGTGCCAGTAATGAGGGACACACGGGATCCGGGGAGCTGTTTTTT,CASNEGHTGSGELFF
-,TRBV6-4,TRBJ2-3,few,TGTGCCAGCAGTGTCCTCTCTAGCACAGATACGCAGTATTTT,CASSVLSSTDTQYF
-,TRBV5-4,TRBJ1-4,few,TGTGCCAGCAGCTTCGGGGGAAATGAAAAACTGTTTTTT,CASSFGGNEKLFF
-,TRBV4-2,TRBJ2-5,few,TGTGCCAGCAGCCAGGGCCCCCAAGAGACCCAGTACTTC,CASSQGPQETQYF
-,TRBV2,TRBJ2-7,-,TGTGCCAGCAGTCAACGAATACCGGGGTCCTCGGGGGAGCAGTACTTC,CASSQRIPGSSGEQYF
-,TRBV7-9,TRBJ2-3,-,TGTGCCAGCAGAGGGGGAGATACGCAGTATTTT,CASRGGDTQYF
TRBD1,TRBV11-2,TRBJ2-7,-,TGTGCCAGCAGCTTAGAGGGCTTAGGTGGGACAGGGTTCTACGAGCAGTACTTC,CASSLEGLGGTGFYEQYF
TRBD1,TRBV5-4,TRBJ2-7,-,TGTGCCAGCAGCTTGGTACAGGGGGATGGCGAGCAGTACTTC,CASSLVQGDGEQYF
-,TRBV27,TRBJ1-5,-,TGTGCCAGCAGTTGGGGCGTCGGTCAGCCCCAGCATTTT,CASSWGVGQPQHF
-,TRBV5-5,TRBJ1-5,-,TGTGCCAGCAGCTTGGAGGTGGCGGGATATCAGCCCCAGCATTTT,CASSLEVAGYQPQHF
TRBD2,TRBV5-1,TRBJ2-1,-,TGCGCCAGCAGCCCGGAGGGAGCGGGGGGGGATAATGAGCAGTTCTTC,CASSPEGAGGDNEQFF
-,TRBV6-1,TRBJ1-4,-,TGTGCCAGCAGTGAAGCGGGGACATCGAGTGAAAAACTGTTTTTT,CASSEAGTSSEKLFF
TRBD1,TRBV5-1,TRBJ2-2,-,TGCGCCAGCAGCACGGGACAGGGGGAGGAGCTGTTTTTT,CASSTGQGEELFF
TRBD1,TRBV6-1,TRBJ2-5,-,TGTGCCAGCAGTGAAGGAGGACAGGGCCTACAAGAGACCCAGTACTTC,CASSEGGQGLQETQYF
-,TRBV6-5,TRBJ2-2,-,TGTGCCAGCAGTTACTCTGCCGAGGGCACCGGGGAGCTGTTTTTT,CASSYSAEGTGELFF
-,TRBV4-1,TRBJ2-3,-,TGCGCCAGCAGCCAACTGGACTTGATCTCCACAGATACGCAGTATTTT,CASSQLDLISTDTQYF
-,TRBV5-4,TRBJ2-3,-,TGTGCCAGCAGCTTGTACGGGGGAACTGGGACAGATACGCAGTATTTT,CASSLYGGTGTDTQYF
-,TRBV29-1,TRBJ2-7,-,TGCAGCGTTGAGGGAACCGGACATTCCGCCTACGAGCAGTACTTC,CSVEGTGHSAYEQYF
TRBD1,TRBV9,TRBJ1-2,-,TGTGCCAGCAGCAAGGGACAGGCATTTAACTATGGCTACACCTTC,CASSKGQAFNYGYTF
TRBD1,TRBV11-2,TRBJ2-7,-,TGTGCCAGCGGGGAGAGAGGGACAGGGGGGGTATACGAGCAGTACTTC,CASGERGTGGVYEQYF
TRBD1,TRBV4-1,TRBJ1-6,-,TGCGCCAGCAGCCAAGGACAGGGCCCCTATAATTCACCCCTCCACTTT,CASSQGQGPYNSPLHF
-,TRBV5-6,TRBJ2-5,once,TGTGCCAGCAGCAAAAGTCGGGACTACCAAGAGACCCAGTACTTC,CASSKSRDYQETQYF
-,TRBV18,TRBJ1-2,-,TGTGCCAGCTCTCCGGACAGAGATGGCTACACCTTC,CASSPDRDGYTF
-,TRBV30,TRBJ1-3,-,TGTGCCTGGAGTATTGGGAGCTCGAGCACCATATATTTT,CAWSIGSSSTIYF